This T cell receptor beta chain was sequenced for a study of blood T cell repertoires in COVID-19 (dated by TCRdb to 2020 to 2022). In terms of the full investigation: The collaborator samples originated in the United States, Italy and Spain and spanned the acute and convalescent phases of COVID-19. Subjects who had been exposed to COVID-19, were actively infected with it, or had recovered from it provided the deeply sampled blood TCRbeta repertoires that made up the dataset. A freely available public database, intended as a resource for researchers studying the immune response to SARS-CoV-2, is where the repertoires were released. Samples came from the ongoing ImmuneRACE study (first 160 participants) plus 1,254 subjects from 6 global collaborators. Where available, HLA class I and class II types were taken from metadata supplied by the sample provider and were not determined by assay-based typing. Nearly every sample came with metadata listing a de-identified subject ID, COVID-19 status, age in years and sex. The prospective study material was composed of cDNA or gDNA derived from T cells, B-cell-depleted T cells, or PBMCs. The study at large found these results: The quantity of clinical and demographic metadata differed by source and by participant and was supplied without curation.

In regard to this clone: What antigen it recognizes has not been identified. One base away there is no much larger clone; base qualities are not given.

TCRbeta CDR3 regions were amplified from genomic DNA by means of the immunoSEQ Assay, a bias-controlled multiplex PCR. The authors' pipeline ran thus. Nucleated cell counts per sample were estimated from amplification of reference gene primers within the assay. To quantify the absolute abundance of each unique TCRbeta CDR3 rearrangement, sequence reads were collapsed and filtered. Productive Simpson clonality was computed per sample as the square root of Simpson's diversity index over productive rearrangements. This is the immuneACCESS table as TCRdb keeps it, with only in-frame sequences that have V and J called. A part of the clones is gone; compared with another copy, unresolved V genes explain less than half, and the rest is unexplained. V and J calls plus clone size are reproduced from that table; the DNA served to infer D and trimming. The sample yields 490,000 or so clones; more than 85% were counted once. Of the sample, 8.3% falls within the top ten clones.

CDR1 GTSNPN and CDR2 SVGIG are derived from the germline V gene (reference sequence). Trimming removed 8 bases from V and 6 bases from J, leaving 11 bases between the germline ends. The CDR3 contains 12 residues, cysteine and phenylalanine counted. Only the CDR3 DNA stays, 36 bases, in frame from base 1. Enrolling through a virtual design, the prospective study's participants ranged in age from roughly 18 to 95 years and lived across approximately 25 United States geographic areas. Cohort assignment in the prospective study relied on participant-reported clinical history from a screening survey and a study questionnaire. Recovered participants in ImmuneRACE Cohort 3 were defined as having two consecutive negative NP/OP PCR tests, clearance from a healthcare professional, or resolution of symptoms. Mobile phlebotomists in the prospective study collected whole blood, serum and a nasopharyngeal or oropharyngeal swab from every participant. Additional blood draws and questionnaires over an approximately two-month period could optionally be provided by prospective study participants. Prospective study blood samples were shipped either frozen or at room temperature before DNA extraction.

Input material: PBMCs or T cells enriched from blood (not recorded which). In this chain, TRBV30 is recombined with TRBJ1-6; TRBD1 is a possible D gene, resting on 5 matching bases. The TCR comes from an older woman who had recovered from COVID-19. The CDR3 has the sequence CASGAFNSPLHF. The DNA sequence is as follows: TGTGCCAGCGGGGCATTTAATTCACCCCTCCACTTT.